This T cell receptor (beta chain) appears in the sequencing data of a study of OX40 agonist ivuxolimab in advanced cancers. Describing the broader study: Ivuxolimab was an agonistic, fully human IgG2 monoclonal antibody directed against OX40 (CD134), a costimulatory receptor. Intravenous ivuxolimab was administered to patients every 2 weeks at six dose levels: 0.01, 0.1, 0.3, 1.5, 3 and 10 mg/kg. Of the roughly 52 dose-escalation patients, hepatocellular carcinoma was present in approximately 20, melanoma in around 15, renal cell carcinoma in 9 and head and neck cancer in 9. The dose-escalation cohort was about 83% male with a mean age of about 60 years, ranging from about 20 to 85. Prior anti-PD-1, anti-PD-L1 or anti-CTLA-4 therapy was permitted, and checkpoint inhibitors had been received by more than 35% of dose-escalation patients. Partial responses occurred in three dose-escalation patients: two with cutaneous melanoma and one with hepatocellular carcinoma. Peripheral TCRbeta sequencing aimed to test whether ivuxolimab altered TCR sequence diversity and caused clonal T-cell expansion. The paper describes the monotherapy dose-escalation part (N ≈ 50 patients) of the phase I trial of ivuxolimab.

The investigation overall reported the following: Antigen specificity was not determined for the clonally expanded peripheral T cells. In the 0.1-3.0 mg/kg groups, partial responders had among the lowest normalized peripheral clonal expansion, particularly in CD8+ T cells. Clonal expansion of both CD4+ and CD8+ blood T cells was observed from baseline to week 6 at doses 0.1 to 3.0 mg/kg. On average, CD8+ T cells showed more expanded clones than CD4+ T cells after ivuxolimab. Low levels of normalized T-cell clonal expansion were also seen in some patients who did not respond.

Here V drops 5 bases and J drops 3 bases, and the junction holds 5 bases not matched to any gene. The CDR3 has 14 amino acids, counting the end cysteine and phenylalanine. The kept DNA is CDR3 alone, 42 bases in frame from the first base. The CDR1 and CDR2 encoded by the germline V gene are MDHEN and SYDVKM. Turning to this clone: The clone's antigen remains unknown. The input lacks base qualities; no much larger clone sits a single base away.

The trial excluded patients who had a history of autoimmune disease or who were on systemic immunosuppression. In every dose cohort, peripheral blood was drawn for TCR sequencing at baseline, cycle 4 day 1, and cycle 7 day 1. Samples came from an open-label, multicenter, first-in-human phase I dose-escalation trial of ivuxolimab. The trial enrolled adults with locally advanced or metastatic head and neck squamous cell, hepatocellular, melanoma or renal cell carcinoma. CD4+ and CD8+ T cells were sorted separately from peripheral blood before TCR sequencing. For sequencing of the TCRbeta CDR3 region, genomic DNA was extracted from the sorted cells. TCRbeta CDR3 regions were sequenced using the immunoSEQ Assay. The clones in this table, taken by TCRdb from immuneACCESS, are in-frame only. Not every clone is retained; where verified, under half of the shortfall comes from an unresolved V gene, and the cause of the rest is unknown. The table for this sample lists about 79,000 clones; roughly 94% of them were counted only once. Roughly a tenth of the sample rests with the top ten.

This specimen consisted of CD4+ or CD8+ T cells sorted from blood, obtained in a trial of the OX40 agonist ivuxolimab. The chain employs TRBV28 and TRBJ1-2, and 8 bases in between align with TRBD1. This TCR derives from an adult with an advanced solid tumor such as melanoma, head and neck, liver or kidney cancer. The CDR3 here reads CASSLGTGYYGYTF. The DNA reads as follows: TGTGCCAGCAGTCTCGGGACAGGTTACTATGGCTACACCTTC.